Presented here are 17 T cell receptor beta chains from one specimen sequenced in a study of OX40 agonist ivuxolimab in advanced cancers. Data came from immunoSEQ multiplex PCR; TCRdb stores just in-frame clones and leaves some out. Of about 26,000 clones in the sample, more than 75% are singletons; the top ten hold 25%. The input for sequencing was CD4+ or CD8+ T cells sorted from blood, taken in a trial of the OX40 agonist ivuxolimab. The origin of the receptors is an adult with an advanced solid tumor such as melanoma, head and neck, liver or kidney cancer.

The chain recombines TRBV15 with TRBJ2-1, with TRBD2 matching over 11 bases. The CDR3 runs to 17 residues. Germline CDR1 reads LNHNV; CDR2 reads YYDKDF (reference sequence). V gave up 6 bases and J gave up 5 bases; unmatched junction bases: 12. The CDR3: CATRDSGGAGPDNEQFF. CDR3 nucleotides: TGTGCCACCAGGGATAGCGGGGGGGCCGGTCCCGACAATGAGCAGTTCTTC.

The gene calls are TRBV28 and TRBJ2-1; D might be TRBD2 (6 bases). V lost 7 bases and J 6 bases, leaving 16 bases between the germline ends. Germline loops: CDR1 MDHEN, CDR2 SYDVKM. This CDR3 is 14 amino acids long. CDR3 nucleotides: TGTGCCAGCAAGGGTGGGGGGAGGACCAATGAGCAGTTCTTC. It specifies CASKGGGRTNEQFF.

V is TRBV6-6 and J is TRBJ2-1, with TRBD1 identical over 11 bases. Per germline, CDR1 MNHNY and CDR2 SVGAGI (reference sequence). The trim removed 6 bases at V and 7 bases at J, leaving 8 bases unmatched. The CDR3 runs 15 residues. The CDR3 nucleotides read TGTGCCAGCAGCCCTCGGACAGGGGGCAAAAATGAGCAGTTCTTC. It is translated as CASSPRTGGKNEQFF.

The V gene is TRBV4-1, the J gene TRBJ2-7; 8 bases are a match to TRBD1. This CDR3 contains 15 residues. Looked up from germline, CDR1 is MGHRA and CDR2 is YSYEKL. With V trimmed by 1 base and J by 4 bases, 6 bases remained unmatched. The CDR3 bases are TGCGCCAGCAGCCAAGCGGACAGGGCTTATTACGAGCAGTACTTC. Translated: CASSQADRAYYEQYF.

CDR3 coding DNA: TGTGCCAGCAGTTTAACAGGGGGCGTGTATGAGACCCAGTACTTC. Its protein product is CASSLTGGVYETQYF. The genes are TRBV27 and TRBJ2-5, with 9 bases lining up with TRBD1. Germline values: CDR1 MNHEY, CDR2 SMNVEV (reference sequence). CDR3 length: 15 amino acids. Trimming took 2 bases from V and 5 from J; bases not matched to a gene: 6.

The gene calls are TRBV7-3 and TRBJ1-2, with D maybe TRBD1 (5 bases). Trimming cost V 3 bases and J 3 bases, with 11 bases left between them. CDR1 SGHTA and CDR2 FQGTGA come from the germline V gene. The CDR3 loop spans 14 amino acids. CDR3 protein: CASSLAGGDYGYTF. In nucleotides, the CDR3 is TGTGCCAGCAGCTTGGCCGGGGGGGACTATGGCTACACCTTC.

This clone has only a few counts. The V gene is TRBV4-1, the J gene TRBJ2-7, with 9 positions matching TRBD1. V was clipped by 1 base and J by 2 bases; unmatched bases: 3. This CDR3 is 15 amino acids long. In germline, CDR1 is MGHRA, CDR2 YSYEKL. The chain's CDR3 is CASSQATGGAYEQYF. CDR3 DNA sequence: TGCGCCAGCAGCCAAGCAACAGGGGGCGCCTACGAGCAGTACTTC.

This clone was found once. The rearrangement links TRBV27 to TRBJ1-6; no definite D call. Trimming left V 2 bases short and J 7 bases short, with 9 bases between. This CDR3 spans 14 amino acids. Germline loops: CDR1 MNHEY, CDR2 SMNVEV (reference sequence). The CDR3 DNA follows: TGTGCCAGCAGTTTAGGACTGATGAATTCACCCCTCCACTTT. Amino acids: CASSLGLMNSPLHF.

This chain links TRBV6-5 with TRBJ1-1; 7 positions agree with TRBD1. The CDR3 is 14 amino acids. CDR1 and CDR2 from the germline V gene are MNHEY and SVGAGI. Losses at the gene ends were 2 bases for V and 4 bases for J; bases not matched to a gene: 4. The DNA of the CDR3 is TGTGCCAGCAGTTACCCCGGGACAGTCACTGAAGCTTTCTTT. It encodes CASSYPGTVTEAFF.

This clone was seen only a few times. The genes are TRBV6-6 and TRBJ1-5, with TRBD1 identical over 7 bases. V was clipped by 6 bases and J by 4 bases; unmatched bases: 3. The germline V gene has CDR1 MNHNY and CDR2 SVGAGI (reference sequence). The CDR3 consists of 13 residues. Here the CDR3 DNA reads TGTGCCAGCAGCTCGACAGGGAATCAGCCCCAGCATTTT. Its translation is CASSSTGNQPQHF.

The V call is TRBV7-6, the J call TRBJ2-3; 7 bases match TRBD2. Looked up from germline, CDR1 is SGHVS and CDR2 is FNYEAQ. V gave up 2 bases and J gave up 5 bases; unmatched junction bases: 16. There are 18 residues in the CDR3. Here the CDR3 reads CASSLIPGDSGFLDTQYF. The CDR3 nucleotides read TGTGCCAGCAGCTTAATCCCGGGAGATAGCGGGTTTTTAGATACGCAGTATTTT.

The chain carries TRBV19 and TRBJ2-1; D is unresolved. CDR3 size: 13 residues. Trimming took off 3 bases at V and 6 bases at J, with 9 bases between the two ends. Germline CDR1 reads LNHDA; CDR2 reads SQIVND (reference sequence). The CDR3 DNA sequence: TGTGCCAGTAGTATCGGGTCGTCCAATGAGCAGTTCTTC. Translating it yields CASSIGSSNEQFF. Using reference TRBV19 and TRBJ2-1 for the parts outside the CDR3, the full variable domain is DGGITQSPKYLFRKEGQNVTLSCEQNLNHDAMYWYRQDPGQGLRLIYYSQIVNDFQKGDIAEGYSVSREKKESFPLTVTSAQKNPTAFYLCASSIGSSNEQFFGPGTRLTVL.

This clone has only a few counts. The V gene is TRBV4-1, the J gene TRBJ1-5; D gene unclear. Germline CDR1 reads MGHRA; CDR2 reads YSYEKL. V lost 1 base, J lost 0 bases, and 7 bases lay in between. The CDR3 spans 15 residues. In DNA form, the CDR3 reads TGCGCCAGCAGCCAAGGGCTGTATAGCAATCAGCCCCAGCATTTT. Its translation: CASSQGLYSNQPQHF.

This clone was seen a few times. The rearrangement joins TRBV6-5 to TRBJ2-7; D gene uncertain. Trimming removed 6 bases from V and 1 base from J, with 13 bases in between. Germline V CDR1 and CDR2: MNHEY, SVGAGI. This CDR3 region has 14 residues. CDR3 in amino acids: CASRSSLGSYEQYF. The CDR3 region has the DNA TGTGCCAGCAGGTCAAGCTTAGGGTCCTACGAGCAGTACTTC.

This rearrangement joins TRBV27 to TRBJ2-5; 7 bases are shared with TRBD1. Germline lookup yields CDR1 MNHEY and CDR2 SMNVEV (reference sequence). The CDR3 contains 19 residues. In DNA form, the CDR3 reads TGTGCGAGAAGGGGGCCGGCGTTGCCTAACAAGAAGAGTGTGGAGACCCAGTACTTC. Amino acids: CARRGPALPNKKSVETQYF.

This chain joins TRBV11-1 and TRBJ2-7; D uncertain. This CDR3 comprises 14 residues. Trimming left V 1 base short and J 2 bases short, with 9 bases between. Germline V gives CDR1 SGHAT, CDR2 FQDESV (reference sequence). The DNA for the CDR3 is TGTGCCAGCAGCTTAGGTTACAGCCCCTACGAGCAGTACTTC. Translation: CASSLGYSPYEQYF.

This clone was seen a handful of times. J is TRBJ2-1 and V is TRBV7-9; 8 positions agree with TRBD2. Germline V gives CDR1 SEHNR, CDR2 FQNEAQ (reference sequence). J gave up 3 bases and V 1 base, and 5 bases lay outside the gene matches. The CDR3 is made up of 16 amino acids. The CDR3 DNA reads TGTGCCAGCAGCTTAGTTGGTAGCGGGGTCTACAATGAGCAGTTCTTC. Its protein is CASSLVGSGVYNEQFF.